This T cell receptor (beta chain) was captured in a study of yellow fever vaccine responses in identical twins. Each CDR3 protein gets one entry after TCRdb re-called the RT-PCR reads with MiXCR. The top ten clones hold around 4.5% of a sample with under 3,000 distinct CDR3 sequences, roughly nine tenths of them seen once. This CDR3 spans 16 amino acids. Trimming pared 4 bases from V and 4 bases from J, leaving 20 bases between. The chain recombines TRBV12-3 or TRBV12-4 with TRBJ2-7, with unresolved D. The origin of this receptor is a woman between 18 and 29 years old who received the yellow fever vaccine. The sequences come from T cells from blood (PBMCs), unsorted or a sorted subset (not recorded which), collected before or after yellow fever vaccination (not recorded which). CDR3 loop: CASSSKQTDVWYEQYF. The CDR3 DNA sequence: TGTGCCAGCAGTTCGAAACAAACAGACGTTTGGTACGAGCAGTACTTC.